This T cell receptor beta chain is drawn from a study of beta chain features in type 1 diabetes. The isolated RNA, all of it, was reverse transcribed, so expressed TCRB transcripts were what got sequenced. Profiled with immunoSEQ multiplex PCR; TCRdb holds only in-frame clones, not every one. Among about 360,000 clones listed, about 12% were seen once. This clone was seen a few times. The CDR3 runs to 11 residues. V lost 6 bases, J lost 2 bases, and 5 bases lay in between. CDR1 is ENHRY and CDR2 is SYGVKD in the germline V gene. This rearrangement joins TRBV10-3 to TRBJ2-7; no clear D. The sequenced sample was naive CD4+ T cells from blood. The sequence was obtained from a man aged 18-30 years in good health. CDR3 coding DNA: TGTGCCATCAGCCAAACCTACGAGCAGTACTTC. Amino acid sequence: CAISQTYEQYF.